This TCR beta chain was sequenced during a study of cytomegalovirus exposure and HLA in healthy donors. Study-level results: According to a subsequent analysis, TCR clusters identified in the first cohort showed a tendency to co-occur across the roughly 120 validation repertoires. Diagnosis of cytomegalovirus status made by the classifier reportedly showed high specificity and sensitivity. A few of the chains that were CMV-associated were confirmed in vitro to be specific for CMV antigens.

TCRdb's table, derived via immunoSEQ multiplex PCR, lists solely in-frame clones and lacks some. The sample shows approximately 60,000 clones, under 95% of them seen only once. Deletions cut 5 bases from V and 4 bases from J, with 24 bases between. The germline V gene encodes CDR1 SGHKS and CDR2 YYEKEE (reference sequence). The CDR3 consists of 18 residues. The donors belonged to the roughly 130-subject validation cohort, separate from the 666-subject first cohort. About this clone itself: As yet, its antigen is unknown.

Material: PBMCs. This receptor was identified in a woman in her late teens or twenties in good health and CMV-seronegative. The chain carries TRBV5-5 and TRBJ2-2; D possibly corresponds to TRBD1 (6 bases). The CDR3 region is CASSPQGTPHGVTGELFF. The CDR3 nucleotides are TGTGCCAGCAGTCCCCAAGGGACACCTCATGGAGTCACCGGGGAGCTGTTTTTT. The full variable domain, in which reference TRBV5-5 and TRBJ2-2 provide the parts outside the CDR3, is DAGVTQSPTHLIKTRGQQVTLRCSPISGHKSVSWYQQVLGQGPQFIFQYYEKEERGRGNFPDRFSARQFPNYSSELNVNALLLGDSALYLCASSPQGTPHGVTGELFFGEGSRLTVL.